These 28 T cell receptor beta chains came from one sample sequenced in a study of T cells after yellow fever vaccination. A single record per CDR3 protein comes from TCRdb applying MiXCR to the 5' RACE reads. The data show approximately 140,000 distinct CDR3 sequences, about 7.7% seen once. Here the sequenced sample was CD4+ T cells sorted from PBMCs, taken 5 days after the yellow fever booster vaccination. The receptors were sampled from a man aged 30 to 39 who received the YFV17D yellow fever vaccine.

This clonotype was observed at least ten times. The rearrangement links TRBV11-2 to TRBJ2-7, with 9 bases that match TRBD1. This CDR3 has 14 amino acids. The V gene's germline CDR1 is SGHAT and CDR2 FQNNGV. J was trimmed by 2 bases and V by 4 bases; bases with no gene match: 3. Here the CDR3 DNA reads TGTGCCAGCAGCTCCAGACAGGGGGCCTACGAGCAGTACTTC. As protein: CASSSRQGAYEQYF.

This clonotype was recorded a few times. V and J are TRBV7-2 and TRBJ2-7; no reliable D call. Trimming took 2 bases from V and 6 from J, leaving 14 bases between them. CDR3 size: 14 residues. Germline assignment: CDR1 SGHTA and CDR2 FQGNSA. The CDR3 protein is CASSLRVDVVEQYF. The CDR3 DNA reads TGTGCCAGCAGCTTAAGGGTCGATGTGGTCGAGCAGTACTTC.

This clonotype was recorded many times. V and J are TRBV4-2 and TRBJ2-1; D possibly corresponds to TRBD2 (5 bases). Germline CDR1 LGHNA, CDR2 YNFKEQ. This CDR3 has 14 amino acids. Trimming stripped 8 bases from V and 0 bases from J, with 11 bases between. CDR3 in amino acids: CASRSDNSYNEQFF. CDR3 in DNA: TGTGCCAGCCGTAGCGACAACTCCTACAATGAGCAGTTCTTC.

This clonotype was detected many times. The CDR3 reads CASRADSYNEQFF. CDR3 DNA sequence: TGTGCCAGCAGGGCGGACTCCTACAATGAGCAGTTCTTC. The chain carries TRBV28 and TRBJ2-1; D remains unclear. From germline, CDR1 is MDHEN and CDR2 SYDVKM. The CDR3 runs 13 residues. Trimming cost V 6 bases and J 0 bases, with 6 bases left between them.

This clonotype was seen many times. This chain links TRBV12-5 with TRBJ2-1; TRBD2 agrees at 10 bases. The CDR3 totals 21 residues. J was trimmed by 0 bases and V by 5 bases; bases with no gene match: 19. The germline V gene encodes CDR1 LGHNT and CDR2 FRNRAP. This CDR3 reads CASGNTSSLAGATSSYNEQFF. The CDR3 region has the DNA TGTGCTAGTGGTAACACCTCAAGCCTAGCGGGAGCCACGAGCTCCTACAATGAGCAGTTCTTC. The whole variable domain, filled in from reference TRBV12-5 and TRBJ2-1, reads DARVTQTPRHKVTEMGQEVTMRCQPILGHNTVFWYRQTMMQGLELLAYFRNRAPLDDSGMPKDRFSAEMPDATLATLKIQPSEPRDSAVYFCASGNTSSLAGATSSYNEQFFGPGTRLTVL.

This clonotype has more than one count but fewer than ten. The rearrangement links TRBV18 to TRBJ2-7; weak D call: TRBD2 (5 bases). V was clipped by 0 bases and J by 4 bases, with 10 bases between them. The CDR3 runs 14 residues. The germline V gene encodes CDR1 KGHSH and CDR2 LQKENI. CDR3 region: CASSPPEGRYEQYF. CDR3 coding DNA: TGTGCCAGCTCACCACCAGAGGGCCGGTACGAGCAGTACTTC.

This clonotype was counted at least ten times. The J gene is TRBJ2-3, the V gene TRBV6-1; 7 nucleotides align to TRBD1. With V trimmed by 6 bases and J by 3 bases, 9 bases remained unmatched. This CDR3 comprises 15 residues. Germline V gene sequence: CDR1 MNHNS, CDR2 SASEGT. The CDR3 here is CASSDQGTATDTQYF. The CDR3 DNA is TGTGCCAGCAGCGACCAAGGGACAGCTACAGATACGCAGTATTTT.

Many counts were recorded for this clonotype. The chain employs TRBV19 and TRBJ2-1, with 7 bases fitting TRBD2. Losses at the gene ends were 9 bases for V and 4 bases for J; bases not matched to a gene: 3. Germline V gives CDR1 LNHDA, CDR2 SQIVND (reference sequence). The CDR3 spans 12 residues. CDR3 amino acids: CASRGSYNEQFF. The CDR3 DNA reads as TGTGCCAGCCGCGGGAGTTACAATGAGCAGTTCTTC.

This clonotype was seen at least ten times. The rearrangement uses TRBV7-9 and TRBJ2-5; 11 bases agree with TRBD2. Germline lookup yields CDR1 SEHNR and CDR2 FQNEAQ (reference sequence). V lost 5 bases, J lost 5 bases, and 4 bases stayed unmatched. This CDR3 is 14 amino acids long. The CDR3 coding sequence is TGTGCCAGCAGCAAACTAGCGGGAGACGAGACCCAGTACTTC. This sequence encodes CASSKLAGDETQYF.

A few counts support this clonotype. The chain joins TRBV10-3 to TRBJ1-5; 9 nucleotides match TRBD1. V trimming: 6 bases; J trimming: 5 bases; junction bases outside the gene matches: 5. Germline CDR1 is ENHRY and CDR2 is SYGVKD. The CDR3 is 14 amino acids. The CDR3 spells CAIRPDRGDQPQHF. The CDR3 DNA is TGTGCCATCAGACCCGACAGGGGGGATCAGCCCCAGCATTTT.

This clonotype came up many times. The chain employs TRBV10-2 and TRBJ2-2, with D perhaps being TRBD1 or TRBD2 (6 bases each). CDR3 length: 14 amino acids. The V gene's germline CDR1 is WSHSY and CDR2 SAAADI. Trimming pared 5 bases from V and 8 bases from J, leaving 15 bases between. The CDR3 here is CASSPLGGQGELFF. The CDR3 DNA follows: TGCGCCAGCAGTCCCTTAGGGGGGCAAGGGGAGCTGTTTTTT.

This clonotype was seen repeatedly, ten times or more. The genes are TRBV7-8 and TRBJ2-5, with D uncertain. The CDR3 loop spans 15 amino acids. Looked up from germline, CDR1 is SGHVS and CDR2 is FQNEAQ. Trimming removed 5 bases at V and 5 bases at J, with 18 bases between. Here the CDR3 reads CASSQGLVRMETQYF. CDR3 nucleotide sequence: TGTGCCAGCAGCCAAGGGCTAGTTAGGATGGAGACCCAGTACTTC.

This clonotype was recorded many times. The chain has TRBV5-1 and TRBJ2-5; 11 bases align to TRBD1. V gave up 4 bases and J gave up 4 bases; unmatched junction bases: 9. The V gene's germline CDR1 is SGHRS and CDR2 YFSETQ. The CDR3 extends over 16 amino acids. CDR3 loop: CASSLWRGQGGETQYF. In nucleotides, the CDR3 is TGCGCCAGCAGCCTATGGAGGGGACAGGGGGGAGAGACCCAGTACTTC.

This clonotype was observed many times. The chain uses TRBV19 and TRBJ2-4; 7 nucleotides agree with TRBD2. In germline, CDR1 is LNHDA, CDR2 SQIVND (reference sequence). V gave up 5 bases and J gave up 7 bases; unmatched junction bases: 8. The CDR3 covers 14 residues. In nucleotides, the CDR3 is TGTGCCAGTAGTCGGTCGGCGGGAGAGAACATTCAGTACTTC. Its translation: CASSRSAGENIQYF.

Ten or more counts support this clonotype. The V call is TRBV6-5, the J call TRBJ2-5; TRBD2 might be the D (5 bases). The CDR3 runs to 13 residues. Trimming pared 0 bases from V and 7 bases from J, leaving 9 bases between. The germline V gene encodes CDR1 MNHEY and CDR2 SVGAGI. Here the CDR3 DNA reads TGTGCCAGCAGTTACTCTGAGGGTGGGACCCAGTACTTC. Protein product: CASSYSEGGTQYF.

This clonotype was detected many times. The chain carries TRBV4-3 and TRBJ2-4; D is unresolved. The CDR3 has 17 amino acids. Deletions cut 0 bases from V and 1 base from J, with 13 bases between. From germline, CDR1 is LGHNA and CDR2 YSLEER. The CDR3 sequence is CASSQDVGRVAKNIQYF. CDR3 DNA sequence: TGCGCCAGCAGCCAAGACGTGGGAAGAGTCGCCAAAAACATTCAGTACTTC.

This clonotype was found many times. V and J are TRBV5-7 and TRBJ2-1; possibly TRBD2 for D (6 bases). TRBV5-7 is an ORF, with its function uncertain. There are 17 residues in the CDR3. V dropped 10 bases and J dropped 1 base, with 24 bases sitting between them. CDR3 nucleotide sequence: TGTGCCTCCCCTGGGGGGATGGAGCATCGATCCTACAATGAGCAGTTCTTC. It is translated as CASPGGMEHRSYNEQFF.

The chain joins TRBV6-2 or TRBV6-3 to TRBJ1-5; a possible D gene is TRBD1 (5 bases). Germline values: CDR1 MNHEY, CDR2 SVGEGT. Between the trimmed V and J ends, which lost 4 bases and 1 base, there was a span of 32 bases. This CDR3 region has 22 residues. This CDR3 is CASSSIKGRSGTGSPSNQPQHF. In DNA, the CDR3 is TGTGCCAGCAGTTCGATAAAGGGACGATCGGGTACGGGTTCGCCCAGCAATCAGCCCCAGCATTTT.

To note about this clonotype: This may arise from a read error, as a much more abundant clone is one base away. This rearrangement joins TRBV20-1 to TRBJ2-1, with 12 nucleotides matching TRBD2. Germline CDR1 DFQATT, CDR2 SNEGSKA (reference sequence). This CDR3 is 15 amino acids long. With 2 bases clipped from V and 5 bases from J, the junction kept 4 bases outside the gene matches. CDR3 in amino acids: CSARKTSGGHNEQFF. In DNA form, the CDR3 reads TGCAGTGCTAGAAAGACTAGCGGGGGTCACAATGAGCAGTTCTTC.

This clonotype was detected many times. The chain carries TRBV7-2 and TRBJ2-4; 9 bases map to TRBD2. Per germline, CDR1 SGHTA and CDR2 FQGNSA. The CDR3 sequence is 17 residues long. After removal of 2 bases from V and 4 bases from J, the junction contained 9 bases not matched to a gene. The CDR3 DNA sequence: TGTGCCAGCAGCTTACGGCGGGAGGGCGGGACAAAAAACATTCAGTACTTC. Translation: CASSLRREGGTKNIQYF.

The chain joins TRBV20-1 to TRBJ1-1; 11 bases are a match to TRBD1. Germline CDR1 reads DFQATT; CDR2 reads SNEGSKA (reference sequence). The CDR3 spans 14 residues. V was clipped by 5 bases and J by 7 bases; unmatched bases: 9. The CDR3: CSALKDRGRVEAFF. Written as DNA, the CDR3 is TGCAGTGCTTTAAAGGACAGGGGGCGCGTTGAAGCTTTCTTT.

This clonotype has ten or more counts. The V and J genes are TRBV5-1 and TRBJ2-7, with unresolved D. Germline CDR1 is SGHRS and CDR2 is YFSETQ. The CDR3 is 15 amino acids. Trimming took off 0 bases at V and 1 base at J, with 11 bases between the two ends. The CDR3 is CASSLAATSSYEQYF. The CDR3 coding sequence is TGCGCCAGCAGCTTGGCGGCTACCTCTTCCTACGAGCAGTACTTC.

This clonotype was seen a few times. V gene TRBV18 combines with J gene TRBJ2-3; TRBD2 aligns across 9 bases. The CDR3 totals 17 residues. The germline V gene encodes CDR1 KGHSH and CDR2 LQKENI. The trim removed 5 bases at V and 3 bases at J, leaving 12 bases unmatched. CDR3 coding DNA: TGTGCCAGCTCATCCGTGGTAGCGGGAGTATCTACAGATACGCAGTATTTT. This encodes CASSSVVAGVSTDTQYF.

This clonotype has ten or more counts. The chain couples TRBV25-1 to TRBJ2-1; D not resolved. CDR1 and CDR2 (germline): MGHDK, SYGVNS. CDR3 length: 12 residues. V was clipped by 7 bases and J by 9 bases, with 13 bases between them. Here the CDR3 DNA reads TGTGCCAGCAAGACTTACTACGCTGAGCAGTTCTTC. It encodes CASKTYYAEQFF.

This clonotype was seen many times. V is TRBV4-1 and J is TRBJ2-3; 7 bases line up with TRBD2. This CDR3 contains 13 residues. Losses at the gene ends were 6 bases for V and 7 bases for J; bases not matched to a gene: 7. CDR1 and CDR2 (germline): MGHRA, YSYEKL. This CDR3 is CASSFGGMNTQYF. CDR3 DNA sequence: TGCGCCAGCAGTTTCGGGGGGATGAATACGCAGTATTTT.

There are many counts of this clonotype. The rearrangement joins TRBV10-3 to TRBJ2-2; TRBD2 matches at 11 bases. J lost 8 bases, V lost 5 bases, and 16 bases had no gene match. Germline V gene lookup returns CDR1 ENHRY and CDR2 SYGVKD. This CDR3 region has 18 residues. CDR3 DNA: TGTGCCATCAGTCGGGAACTAGCGGGAGCCGGGAGTTGGGGGGAGCTGTTTTTT. Translating gives CAISRELAGAGSWGELFF.

This clonotype was detected only a few times. The chain employs TRBV14 and TRBJ2-7, with TRBD2 identical over 8 bases. The CDR3 is 14 amino acids. Trimming took 6 bases from V and 2 from J; bases not matched to a gene: 6. CDR1 and CDR2 from the germline V gene are SGHDN and FVKESK. CDR3: CASRASGLPYEQYF. CDR3 DNA sequence: TGTGCCAGCAGGGCTAGCGGGCTCCCCTACGAGCAGTACTTC.

This clonotype was observed many times. The CDR3 coding sequence is TGCGCCAGCAGCTTGGACGGGACTAGCGGGTATGAGCAGTTCTTC. As protein: CASSLDGTSGYEQFF. The chain is built from TRBV5-1 and TRBJ2-1; TRBD2 matches at 12 bases. The CDR3 loop spans 15 amino acids. Germline assignment: CDR1 SGHRS and CDR2 YFSETQ. Trimming removed 0 bases from V and 8 bases from J; junction bases left unmatched: 3.